Listed here are 2 T cell receptor beta chains from one sample, sequenced in a study of shared T cell receptors in the human thymus. Clones were sequenced by immunoSEQ multiplex PCR, and TCRdb holds only the in-frame ones, with some missing. The sample has 700,000 to 750,000 clones, 80% to 90% seen once. Separately, the same data were catalogued under a study of human thymus T cells.

Sequencing was performed on thymocytes. These receptors all come from a girl less than two years old with a congenital heart defect.

The rearrangement links TRBV29-1 to TRBJ2-5; D not certain. Deletions cut 4 bases from V and 0 bases from J, with 33 bases between. The CDR3 sequence is 21 residues long. Germline V lookup: CDR1 SQVTM, CDR2 ANQGSEA. The CDR3 reads CSVVLTGSQFKSAVNQETQYF. In DNA form, the CDR3 reads TGCAGCGTTGTCCTGACGGGTTCGCAGTTTAAGAGTGCGGTAAACCAAGAGACCCAGTACTTC.

The V and J genes are TRBV6-6 and TRBJ2-1; 7 bases line up with TRBD1. The CDR3 has 13 residues. Germline-derived CDR1 and CDR2 are MNHNY and SVGAGI (reference sequence). The V and J ends lost 11 bases and 4 bases, in that order; junction bases with no gene match: 8. CDR3 protein: CAGRGQKYNEQFF. Written as DNA, the CDR3 is TGTGCCGGAAGGGGACAGAAGTACAATGAGCAGTTCTTC.